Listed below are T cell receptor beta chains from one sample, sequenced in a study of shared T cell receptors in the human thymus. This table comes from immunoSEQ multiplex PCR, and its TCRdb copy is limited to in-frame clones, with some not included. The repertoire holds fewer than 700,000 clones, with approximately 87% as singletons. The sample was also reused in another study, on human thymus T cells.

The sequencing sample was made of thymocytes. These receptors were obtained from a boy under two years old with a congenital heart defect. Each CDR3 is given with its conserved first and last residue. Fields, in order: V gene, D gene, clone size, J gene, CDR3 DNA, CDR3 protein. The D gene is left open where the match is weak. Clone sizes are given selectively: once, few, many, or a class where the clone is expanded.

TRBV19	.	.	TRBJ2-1	TGTGCCAGTAGTTTCCAGCGCCCCTACAATGAGCAGTTCTTC	CASSFQRPYNEQFF
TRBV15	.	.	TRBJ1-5	TGTGCCACCAGCAGAGTCGCGACGGGTGGCAATCAGCCCCAGCATTTT	CATSRVATGGNQPQHF
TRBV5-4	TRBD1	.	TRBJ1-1	TGTGCCAGCAGCCAACCCCGGGAGGGGACAGGGGACACTGAAGCTTTCTTT	CASSQPREGTGDTEAFF
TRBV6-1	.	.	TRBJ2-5	TGTGCCAGCAGTGAAGAATGGCAGGGTGGGGAGACCCAGTACTTC	CASSEEWQGGETQYF
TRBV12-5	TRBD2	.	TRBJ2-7	TGTGCTAGTGGTTTGTCCGGACTAGCGGGGTCGGGGGAGCAGTACTTC	CASGLSGLAGSGEQYF
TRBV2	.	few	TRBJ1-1	TGTGCCAGGTCCCTGCGGGGGGGGAACACTGAAGCTTTCTTT	CARSLRGGNTEAFF
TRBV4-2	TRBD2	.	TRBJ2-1	TGTGCCAGCAGCCAACTAGCGGGAGGACGGGAGCAGTTCTTC	CASSQLAGGREQFF
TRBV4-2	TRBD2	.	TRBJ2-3	TGTGCCAGCGTCCCCGCCCTAGCGGGTTCAGATACGCAGTATTTT	CASVPALAGSDTQYF
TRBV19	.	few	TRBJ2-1	TGTGCCAGTAGTGCCGATAGGGGTGAGCAGTTCTTC	CASSADRGEQFF
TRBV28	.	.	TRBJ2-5	TGTGCCAGCAGTTTCTACCGGGACAACCTAGAGACCCAGTACTTC	CASSFYRDNLETQYF
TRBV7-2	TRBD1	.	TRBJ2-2	TGTGCCAGCAGCTTACAGACAGGGGGGTGGTCCGGGGAGCTGTTTTTT	CASSLQTGGWSGELFF
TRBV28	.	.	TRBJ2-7	TGTGCCAGCAGTTTAGGCGGGGAGGCGGTGAGCTCCTACGAGCAGTACTTC	CASSLGGEAVSSYEQYF
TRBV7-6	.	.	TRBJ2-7	TGTGCCAGCAGCTTAGTGCACTCTACCTACGAGCAGTACTTC	CASSLVHSTYEQYF
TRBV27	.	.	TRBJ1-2	TGTGCCAGCGCGCGGGCGGGGTATGGAGCTAACTATGGCTACACCTTC	CASARAGYGANYGYTF
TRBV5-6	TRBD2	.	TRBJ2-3	TGTGCCAGCACCCTCCGGACTAGCGGGATTGGGGCGGCGGCAGATACGCAGTATTTT	CASTLRTSGIGAAADTQYF
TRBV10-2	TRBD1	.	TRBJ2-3	TGCGCCAGCAGCGAGACGGGACAGGGGACGGAAGCTTTT	CASSETGQGTEAF
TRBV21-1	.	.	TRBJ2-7	TGTGCCAGCACCATAAGCAAGCGGGAGGGCCTGTCTCACGAGCAGTACTTC	CASTISKREGLSHEQYF
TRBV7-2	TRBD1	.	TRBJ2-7	TGTGCCAGCAGCCGTCCCGGGACAGGGGCTTACGAGCAGTACTTC	CASSRPGTGAYEQYF
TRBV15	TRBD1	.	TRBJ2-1	TGTGCCACCAGCAACCGGGACAGGGTCTACAATGAGCAGTTCTTC	CATSNRDRVYNEQFF
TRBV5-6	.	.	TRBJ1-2	TGTGCCAGCACCCAAAGTTCCGAGGGAGGAGTGCGCTATGGCTACACCTTC	CASTQSSEGGVRYGYTF
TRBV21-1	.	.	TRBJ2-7	TGTGCCAGCAGCCTCCCAAGGACAGGGGCCAACTACGAGCAGTACTTC	CASSLPRTGANYEQYF
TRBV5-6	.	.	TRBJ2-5	TGTGCCAGCAGCTGCGACTACTGCGGGGAGACCCAGTACTTC	CASSCDYCGETQYF
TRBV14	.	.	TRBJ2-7	TGTGCCAGCAGCCAAGGCCAGGAGGGGAGCTACGAGCAGTACTTC	CASSQGQEGSYEQYF
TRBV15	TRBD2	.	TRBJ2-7	TGTGCCACCAGCAGAGATGGGGGACTAGCGGGAGGAAACCCCTACGAGCAGTACTTC	CATSRDGGLAGGNPYEQYF
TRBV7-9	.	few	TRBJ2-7	TGTGCCAGCAGCTTTAGCCCCTACGAGCAGTACTTC	CASSFSPYEQYF
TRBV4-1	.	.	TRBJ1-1	TGCGCCAGCAGCCAAGACGAATTGGCGGACACTGAAGCTTTCTTT	CASSQDELADTEAFF
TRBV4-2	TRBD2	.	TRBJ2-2	TGTGCCAGCAGCCAACTGGCTAGCGGGAGGGGGTACACCGGGGAGCTGTTTTTT	CASSQLASGRGYTGELFF
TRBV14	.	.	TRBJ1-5	TGTGCCAGCAGCCAGGGGAACCATGCAGGGTGTGGCTATAATCAGCCCCAGCATTTT	CASSQGNHAGCGYNQPQHF
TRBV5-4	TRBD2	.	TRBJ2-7	TGTGCCAGCAGCTCCTGGCAGGGCACTAGCGGACGGTACGAGCAGTACTTC	CASSSWQGTSGRYEQYF
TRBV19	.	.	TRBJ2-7	TGTGCCAGTAGTATACAACACAGGACCCTCTCCTACGAGCAGTACTTC	CASSIQHRTLSYEQYF
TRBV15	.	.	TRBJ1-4	TGTGCCACCAGCAGCTGGACAGAGTGGAATGAAAAACTGTTTTTT	CATSSWTEWNEKLFF
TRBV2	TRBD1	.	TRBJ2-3	TGTGCCAGCACCGACAGGGGGCTTGGTTCGGATACGCAGTATTTT	CASTDRGLGSDTQYF
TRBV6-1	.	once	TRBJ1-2	TGTGCCAGTAAAACAGGTCGTTTGAGTGGTGGCTACACCTTC	CASKTGRLSGGYTF
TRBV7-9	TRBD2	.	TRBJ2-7	TGTGCCAGCCTCCTCAGCGGGAGTAGCTACGAGCAGTACTTC	CASLLSGSSYEQYF
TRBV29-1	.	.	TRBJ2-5	TGCAGCGTTGAAGATCCCCTGCACAGACCAAGCGAGACCCAGTACTTC	CSVEDPLHRPSETQYF
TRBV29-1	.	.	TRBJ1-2	TGCAGCGTCGTCAGGGTTAAAGGCTACACCTTC	CSVVRVKGYTF
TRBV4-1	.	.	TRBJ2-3	TGCGCCAGCAGCCAAGATAACAGGGCAAAGGGCGGCACAGATACGCAGTATTTT	CASSQDNRAKGGTDTQYF
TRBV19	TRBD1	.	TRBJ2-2	TGTGCCAGTAGTATAGTTGAGAGGGGGCAGAACACCGGGGAGCTGTTTTTT	CASSIVERGQNTGELFF
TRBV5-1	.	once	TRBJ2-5	TGCGCCAGCAGCTATTTACAGGCTCGGCCGACGGTGGGCCAAGAGACCCAGTACTTC	CASSYLQARPTVGQETQYF
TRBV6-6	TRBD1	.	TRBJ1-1	TGTGCCAGCAGCCCGAGGGACAGGCTGAACACTGAAGCTTTCTTT	CASSPRDRLNTEAFF
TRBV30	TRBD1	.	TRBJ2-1	TGTGCCTTAGGGACAGTCATGTACAATGAGCAGTTCTTC	CALGTVMYNEQFF
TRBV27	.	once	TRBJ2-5	TGTGCCAGCAGTTCCGGACAGGGAGGGAAGGAGACCCAGTACTTC	CASSSGQGGKETQYF
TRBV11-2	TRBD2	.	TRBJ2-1	TGTGCCAGCAGCCGACGGACTAGCGTAGGCAATGAGCAGTTCTTC	CASSRRTSVGNEQFF
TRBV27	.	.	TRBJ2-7	TGTGCCAGCAGTTCCCAGGAGGGGAGCTCCTACGAGCAGTACTTC	CASSSQEGSSYEQYF
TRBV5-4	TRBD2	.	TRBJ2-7	TGTGCCAGCAGCCCCCAAGGAGAGCGGGAGAGGGAGGACGAGCAGTACTTC	CASSPQGEREREDEQYF
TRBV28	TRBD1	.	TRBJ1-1	TGTGCCAGCAGTCCTCGGGACAGGTTGGTGACTGAAGCTTTCTTT	CASSPRDRLVTEAFF
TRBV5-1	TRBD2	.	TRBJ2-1	TGCGCCAGCAGCTTGGGTGGAGGGACTAGCGAGAACAATGAGCAGTTCTTC	CASSLGGGTSENNEQFF
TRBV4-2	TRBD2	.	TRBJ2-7	TGTGCCAGCAGCCATCAGACTAGCGCCGAGCAGTACTTC	CASSHQTSAEQYF
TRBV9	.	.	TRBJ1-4	TGTGCCAGCAGCGTAGCCGGACTCGAGGAAAAACTGTTTTTT	CASSVAGLEEKLFF
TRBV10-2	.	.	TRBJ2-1	TGCGCCAGCAGCGCCGAATTAGCGAGGAGCTCCTACAATGAGCAGTTCTTC	CASSAELARSSYNEQFF
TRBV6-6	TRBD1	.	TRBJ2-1	TGTGCCAGCAGTTATAGACAGGGCTACAATGAGCAGTTCTTC	CASSYRQGYNEQFF